The 26 T cell receptor beta chains below all came from one sample that was sequenced in a study of CXCR3-negative and CXCR3-positive naive CD8 T cells. TRB cDNA libraries were made by UMI-labeled 5' RACE. TCRdb re-analyzed the 5' RACE reads; it lists each CDR3 protein once, without DNA. The sample has over 80,000 distinct CDR3 sequences. The sample was naive CXCR3- CD8+ T cells from blood. Subset specified: CD45RO-CCR7+CD27+CD95- naive CD8+ T cells lacking CXCR3 (TNR3-). These receptors were obtained from a human donor in good health. Some clones in this sample may be carry-over from other donors' samples.

The rearrangement joins TRBV20-1 to TRBJ1-2; the D call from TCRdb, TRBD1, cannot be confirmed without DNA. From germline, CDR1 is DFQATT and CDR2 SNEGSKA (reference sequence). The CDR3 is 14 residues long. The CDR3 protein is CSARDDREGYGYTF.

The chain carries TRBV6-6 and TRBJ2-3. The CDR3 has 12 amino acids. Germline V gene sequence: CDR1 MNHNY, CDR2 SVGAGI (reference sequence). CDR3: CASSYGLDTQYF.

V gene TRBV29-1 combines with J gene TRBJ2-7; TCRdb selects TRBD2, and the lack of DNA leaves this call unchecked. The CDR3 sequence is 13 residues long. Germline CDR1 reads SQVTM; CDR2 reads ANQGSEA. CDR3: CSVTRSLSYEQYF.

The chain carries TRBV6-9 and TRBJ2-5; TCRdb proposes TRBD1, but this gene call is untestable without DNA. The CDR3 is 16 amino acids. CDR1 is MNHGY and CDR2 is SVAAGI in the germline V gene. The CDR3 here is CASSYPPKFYEETQYF.

The chain links TRBV7-9 to TRBJ2-7; as DNA is missing, the TRBD2 call by TCRdb cannot be tested. CDR3 length: 16 amino acids. The V gene's germline CDR1 is SEHNR and CDR2 FQNEAQ (reference sequence). The CDR3 loop reads CASSPGPSGIEYEQYF.

The chain carries TRBV7-2 and TRBJ2-2; TCRdb's D gene call, TRBD1, goes unchecked for lack of DNA. CDR1 and CDR2 (germline): SGHTA, FQGNSA. The CDR3 contains 18 residues. This CDR3 is CASSLVGSGGAVTGELFF.

V usage is TRBV7-6 and J usage is TRBJ2-1; TCRdb's D call, TRBD1, is unchecked because there is no DNA. CDR1 and CDR2 from the germline V gene are SGHVS and FNYEAQ. This CDR3 contains 16 residues. CDR3: CASSHGQGPPMNEQFF.

V is TRBV29-1 and J is TRBJ2-7; TCRdb calls TRBD1, which cannot be checked without DNA. Germline-derived CDR1 and CDR2 are SQVTM and ANQGSEA. The CDR3 spans 14 residues. CDR3 in amino acids: CSATGGGRPYEQYF.

The genes are TRBV7-3 and TRBJ2-1; there is no DNA to check the TCRdb D call of TRBD1. This CDR3 spans 15 amino acids. From germline, CDR1 is SGHTA and CDR2 FQGTGA. The CDR3: CASSLMGGPKDEQFF.

The chain couples TRBV7-9 to TRBJ2-5; TCRdb calls TRBD1, which cannot be checked without DNA. Looked up from germline, CDR1 is SEHNR and CDR2 is FQNEAQ (reference sequence). The CDR3 contains 15 residues. The CDR3 loop is CASSFDRDHQETQYF.

The chain has TRBV28 and TRBJ2-3; TCRdb gives TRBD1 as the D gene, but with no DNA this cannot be confirmed. CDR3 length: 14 residues. Looked up from germline, CDR1 is MDHEN and CDR2 is SYDVKM. CDR3 residues: CASRARQSTDTQYF.

The V call is TRBV11-2, the J call TRBJ2-2; TCRdb proposes TRBD1, but this gene call is untestable without DNA. This CDR3 is 17 amino acids long. Germline lookup yields CDR1 SGHAT and CDR2 FQNNGV. CDR3 sequence reads: CASSLHVDRGGTGELFF.

V and J are TRBV19 and TRBJ2-7; TCRdb outputs TRBD2, but without DNA this stays unchecked. The length of the CDR3 is 14 residues. CDR1 and CDR2 from the germline V gene are LNHDA and SQIVND (reference sequence). The CDR3 spells CASTSSGGADEQYF.

The chain carries TRBV7-9 and TRBJ2-7. This CDR3 has 15 residues. Germline loops: CDR1 SEHNR, CDR2 FQNEAQ (reference sequence). This CDR3 is CASSLADKSYYEQYF. Filled out from reference TRBV7-9 and TRBJ2-7, the complete variable domain reads DTGVSQNPRHKITKRGQNVTFRCDPISEHNRLYWYRQTLGQGPEFLTYFQNEAQLEKSRLLSDRFSAERPKGSFSTLEIQRTEQGDSAMYLCASSLADKSYYEQYFGPGTRLTVT.

The chain combines TRBV5-1 with TRBJ2-7; TCRdb reports TRBD2, a call that lacks DNA to check it against. The CDR3 runs 17 residues. Germline CDR1 is SGHRS and CDR2 is YFSETQ. CDR3 sequence reads: CASSLVGSGSTSYEQYF.

The rearrangement joins TRBV25-1 to TRBJ1-1; TCRdb reports TRBD1, a call that lacks DNA to check it against. CDR3 length equals 15 residues. Germline CDR1 is MGHDK and CDR2 is SYGVNS. CDR3 sequence reads: CASSEFGQENTEAFF.

The genes are TRBV7-6 and TRBJ2-1; TCRdb outputs TRBD1, but without DNA this stays unchecked. The CDR3 totals 16 residues. The germline gives CDR1 SGHVS, CDR2 FNYEAQ. CDR3 region: CASSPMDRGHSNEQFF.

The J gene is TRBJ2-3, the V gene TRBV28; no DNA is available, so the TRBD1 call from TCRdb remains unchecked. The germline V gene encodes CDR1 MDHEN and CDR2 SYDVKM. The CDR3 runs to 15 residues. The CDR3 is CASSPTAGDTDTQYF. The variable domain in full, completed from reference TRBV28 and TRBJ2-3, reads DVKVTQSSRYLVKRTGEKVFLECVQDMDHENMFWYRQDPGLGLRLIYFSYDVKMKEKGDIPEGYSVSREKKERFSLILESASTNQTSMYLCASSPTAGDTDTQYFGPGTRLTVL.

The rearrangement joins TRBV14 to TRBJ2-7; TCRdb's D call, TRBD1, is unchecked because there is no DNA. CDR3 length: 13 amino acids. CDR1 is SGHDN and CDR2 is FVKESK in the germline V gene. The CDR3 is CASSQGQAYEQYF.

The chain is built from TRBV5-1 and TRBJ1-1; TCRdb returns TRBD1, unconfirmable since there is no DNA. The V gene's germline CDR1 is SGHRS and CDR2 YFSETQ. This CDR3 region has 14 residues. The CDR3 is CASRRATGNTEAFF.

The rearrangement links TRBV5-5 to TRBJ2-1; TCRdb indicates TRBD1, and absent DNA this call remains unverified. CDR3 length: 15 residues. From germline, CDR1 is SGHKS and CDR2 YYEKEE (reference sequence). This chain's CDR3 is CASSWIRDIYNEQFF.

V and J are TRBV29-1 and TRBJ1-1. The germline V gene encodes CDR1 SQVTM and CDR2 ANQGSEA. This CDR3 has 12 residues. The CDR3 region is CSVGTVLWEAFF.

This sequence joins TRBV14 and TRBJ2-2; TCRdb designates TRBD2, a call that cannot be tested without DNA. Germline values: CDR1 SGHDN, CDR2 FVKESK. This CDR3 spans 15 amino acids. The CDR3 loop is CASSPNYGTYGELFF. Looking up the rest from reference TRBV14 and TRBJ2-2 gives the full variable domain: EAGVTQFPSHSVIEKGQTVTLRCDPISGHDNLYWYRRVMGKEIKFLLHFVKESKQDESGMPNNRFLAERTGGTYSTLKVQPAELEDSGVYFCASSPNYGTYGELFFGEGSRLTVL.

The V and J genes are TRBV4-3 and TRBJ1-6; there is no DNA to check the TCRdb D call of TRBD1. Germline CDR1 LGHNA, CDR2 YSLEER. CDR3 length equals 18 residues. The CDR3 protein is CASSQDRGLQATGSPLHF.

The chain combines TRBV23-1 with TRBJ2-5; the TCRdb call, TRBD1, lacks DNA for checking. TRBV23-1 has ORF status, its function being uncertain. This CDR3 region has 14 residues. The CDR3 loop reads CASSETGGRETQYF.

The chain combines TRBV29-1 with TRBJ2-1. Germline values: CDR1 SQVTM, CDR2 ANQGSEA. The CDR3 is 14 residues long. The CDR3 region is CSVEDTGYYNEQFF.